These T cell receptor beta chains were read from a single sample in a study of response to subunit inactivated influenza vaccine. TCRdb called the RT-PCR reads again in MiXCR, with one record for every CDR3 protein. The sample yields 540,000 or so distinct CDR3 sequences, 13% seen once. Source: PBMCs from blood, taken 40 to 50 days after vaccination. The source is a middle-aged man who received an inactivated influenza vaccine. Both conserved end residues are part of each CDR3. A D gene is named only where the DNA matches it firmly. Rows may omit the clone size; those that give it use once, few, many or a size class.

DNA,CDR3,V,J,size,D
TGTGCCAGCAAGGTACTCTACAATGAGCAGTTCTTC,CASKVLYNEQFF,TRBV7-9,TRBJ2-1,few,.
TGTGCCAGCAGCCCAGCGGGACATTACAATGAGCAGTTCTTC,CASSPAGHYNEQFF,TRBV7-2,TRBJ2-1,.,.
TGTGCCACGAGACAGGGTACTAATGAAAAACTGTTTTTT,CATRQGTNEKLFF,TRBV10-3,TRBJ1-4,many,TRBD1
TGTGCCAGCAGTTCCCGAAGTACGGGCAATCAGCCCCAGCATTTT,CASSSRSTGNQPQHF,TRBV6-5,TRBJ1-5,.,.
TGCAGTGCTCCTCACGGTCTTTATGGCTACACCTTC,CSAPHGLYGYTF,TRBV20-1,TRBJ1-2,few,.
TGCAGTGCTCCCCTAGAGGGGCGCGTTTCAGATACGCAGTATTTT,CSAPLEGRVSDTQYF,TRBV20-1,TRBJ2-3,.,.
TGTGCCAGCAGCCCCAAGACAGAGTATAATTCACCCCTCCACTTT,CASSPKTEYNSPLHF,TRBV7-8,TRBJ1-6,few,.
TGTGCCAGCAGCGGTGGACGGAGCAATGAGCAGTTCTTC,CASSGGRSNEQFF,TRBV7-3,TRBJ2-1,.,.
TGCGCCAGCAGCCCAAGACAGGTGAATCACCACGAGCAGTACTTC,CASSPRQVNHHEQYF,TRBV5-1,TRBJ2-7,few,.
TGTGCCACCAGCAGACTACCAGCGGGTTCCTCTAGCACAGATACGCAGTATTTT,CATSRLPAGSSSTDTQYF,TRBV15,TRBJ2-3,many,.
TGTGCCAGCAGCTCGACGGTACTAGCGGGCTCCTACAATGAGCAGTTCTTC,CASSSTVLAGSYNEQFF,TRBV7-2,TRBJ2-1,few,TRBD2
TGCAGTGCCAGCCCCCTAGCGGGAGATTCCCACGAGCAGTACTTC,CSASPLAGDSHEQYF,TRBV20-1,TRBJ2-7,many,TRBD2
TGTGCCAGCAGCTCGGACCGTACTTCCCTTACGCAGTATTTT,CASSSDRTSLTQYF,TRBV7-9,TRBJ2-3,.,.
TGTGCCAGCAGAGACAGGGCTTGGGAAGAGACCCAGTACTTC,CASRDRAWEETQYF,TRBV11-2,TRBJ2-5,few,TRBD1
TGCGCCAGCAGCCAGGACTTGATGTACCAAGAGACCCAGTACTTC,CASSQDLMYQETQYF,TRBV4-3,TRBJ2-5,few,.
TGTGCCAGCAGCTTAACGCCTAGCCAAGGCGGGGAGCTGTTTTTT,CASSLTPSQGGELFF,TRBV7-3,TRBJ2-2,.,.
TGTGCCAGCAGTTTATCAGACCCGGGACTAATGGCTAGCGGATCCTACGAGCAGTACTTC,CASSLSDPGLMASGSYEQYF,TRBV12-3/TRBV12-4,TRBJ2-7,.,TRBD2
TGTGCCTGGGTCGAGGGCTTGAGCACAGATACGCAGTATTTT,CAWVEGLSTDTQYF,TRBV30,TRBJ2-3,.,.